A single sample gave rise to the 28 T cell receptor beta chains below, sequenced in a study of blood T cells in healthy people across ages. Using a J-beta primer mix together with a sample-barcoded 5' primer, a second PCR was run for roughly 7 to 12 cycles. From the 5' RACE reads, TCRdb called clonotypes with MiXCR, one entry per CDR3 protein. The sample carries over 1,500,000 distinct CDR3 sequences, roughly two fifths recorded once. Sequencing input: blood. Receptors originate from a human donor in good health.

This clonotype was seen only once. The chain links TRBV20-1 to TRBJ2-3, with 12 bases lining up with TRBD2. The CDR3 has 16 amino acids. Germline V gives CDR1 DFQATT, CDR2 SNEGSKA (reference sequence). The V and J ends lost 5 bases and 3 bases, in that order; junction bases with no gene match: 9. The CDR3 is CSAPRTSGTVTDTQYF. CDR3 nucleotide sequence: TGCAGTGCTCCCCGGACTAGCGGGACGGTAACAGATACGCAGTATTTT.

This chain links TRBV7-8 with TRBJ1-2; the match to TRBD1 covers 11 bases. The CDR3 length is 15 residues. Germline V gene data show CDR1 as SGHVS and CDR2 as FQNEAQ. Trimming took 3 bases from V and 4 from J; bases not matched to a gene: 4. The CDR3 here is CASSLGTGGTYGYTF. The CDR3 nucleotides are TGTGCCAGCAGCTTGGGGACAGGGGGGACCTATGGCTACACCTTC.

CDR3 nucleotides: TGCAGTGCTAGAGTCCCCAATGGGGAGCGCAGGTCTCAGCCCCAGCATTTT. Translation: CSARVPNGERRSQPQHF. The chain has TRBV20-1 and TRBJ1-5, with unresolved D. With 1 base removed from V and 6 bases from J, the gap between germline ends came to 22 bases. The CDR3 is 17 amino acids. Germline CDR1 DFQATT, CDR2 SNEGSKA (reference sequence).

The chain uses TRBV4-2 and TRBJ2-7, with a possible D match to TRBD1 (6 bases). The CDR3 is 16 residues long. V dropped 1 base and J dropped 0 bases, with 13 bases sitting between them. Germline CDR1 and CDR2: LGHNA and YNFKEQ. The CDR3 here is CASSQVFSDSSYEQYF. DNA for the CDR3: TGTGCCAGCAGCCAAGTCTTCTCGGACAGCTCCTACGAGCAGTACTTC.

The chain employs TRBV4-3 and TRBJ1-4; unclear D gene. Germline CDR1 LGHNA, CDR2 YSLEER. Trimming removed 0 bases from V and 5 bases from J, with 22 bases in between. The CDR3 has 19 residues. Here the CDR3 reads CASSQEEVRRKISNEKLFF. Here the CDR3 DNA reads TGCGCCAGCAGCCAAGAGGAGGTTAGAAGGAAAATTAGCAATGAAAAACTGTTTTTT.

This clonotype was found a few times. This chain links TRBV7-2 with TRBJ1-2; weak D call: TRBD1 (6 bases). The germline V and J ends were trimmed by 5 bases and 8 bases, with 18 bases remaining between them. This CDR3 has 14 amino acids. Germline-derived CDR1 and CDR2 are SGHTA and FQGNSA. The chain's CDR3 is CASSAKQGAWGYTF. For the CDR3, the DNA is TGTGCCAGCAGCGCGAAACAGGGAGCTTGGGGCTACACCTTC.

This chain links TRBV13 with TRBJ1-2; 9 bases agree with TRBD1. Germline V CDR1 and CDR2: PRHDT, FYEKMQ (reference sequence). This CDR3 comprises 13 residues. Unmatched junction bases numbered 6, after V lost 5 bases and J lost 8 bases. CDR3 nucleotides: TGTGCCAGCAGCCTATACACAGGGGGCGGCTACACCTTC. This encodes CASSLYTGGGYTF.

This clonotype turned up a few times. The chain recombines TRBV7-9 with TRBJ2-1, with TRBD2 matching 7 bases. Germline CDR1 reads SEHNR; CDR2 reads FQNEAQ (reference sequence). The CDR3 is made up of 16 amino acids. Trimming removed 5 bases from V and 0 bases from J; junction bases left unmatched: 7. The CDR3 here is CASSTWRESSYNEQFF. CDR3 nucleotides: TGTGCCAGCAGCACCTGGCGGGAGTCCTCCTACAATGAGCAGTTCTTC.

This chain joins TRBV9 and TRBJ2-7; 9 nucleotides line up with TRBD1. Germline CDR1 and CDR2: SGDLS and YYNGEE. CDR3 length: 16 amino acids. With 0 bases clipped from V and 0 bases from J, the junction kept 4 bases outside the gene matches. This CDR3 is CASSVAGTGLSYEQYF. CDR3 nucleotides: TGTGCCAGCAGCGTAGCCGGGACAGGGCTCTCCTACGAGCAGTACTTC.

This clonotype came up a few times. The chain couples TRBV4-2 to TRBJ2-1, with a possible D match to TRBD2 (5 bases). With 2 bases removed from V and 4 bases from J, the gap between germline ends came to 12 bases. Looked up from germline, CDR1 is LGHNA and CDR2 is YNFKEQ. The CDR3 is 15 residues long. The CDR3 loop is CASSQLEDPYNEQFF. The CDR3 DNA reads TGTGCCAGCAGCCAATTGGAGGACCCTTACAATGAGCAGTTCTTC.

The sample holds one count of this clonotype. The chain combines TRBV5-1 with TRBJ2-1; D gene ambiguous. Germline-derived CDR1 and CDR2 are SGHRS and YFSETQ. The V end was cut by 0 bases, the J end by 9 bases, with 13 bases between. The CDR3 extends over 14 amino acids. The CDR3 region is CASSLEANGFEQFF. The CDR3 bases are TGCGCCAGCAGCTTGGAGGCTAACGGCTTTGAGCAGTTCTTC.

This chain uses TRBV4-3 with TRBJ1-6; a possible D gene is TRBD1 (5 bases). Germline V gene data show CDR1 as LGHNA and CDR2 as YSLEER. This CDR3 has 19 amino acids. V was trimmed by 0 bases and J by 9 bases, leaving 24 bases between them. CDR3 nucleotides: TGCGCCAGCAGCCAAGAAGTGGGGGGTAGGGGCGGCCCGGGTTCACCCCTCCACTTT. Amino acids: CASSQEVGGRGGPGSPLHF.

V is TRBV7-2 and J is TRBJ2-4; D is unclear. Trimming removed 4 bases at V and 0 bases at J, with 13 bases between. The CDR3 contains 16 residues. CDR1 is SGHTA and CDR2 is FQGNSA in the germline V gene. The CDR3 region has the DNA TGTGCCAGCAGCTCTGTACAGTCGCTAGCCAAAAACATTCAGTACTTC. Protein product: CASSSVQSLAKNIQYF. The entire variable domain, with the rest obtained from reference TRBV7-2 and TRBJ2-4, is as follows: GAGVSQSPSNKVTEKGKDVELRCDPISGHTALYWYRQSLGQGLEFLIYFQGNSAPDKSGLPSDRFSAERTGGSVSTLTIQRTQQEDSAVYLCASSSVQSLAKNIQYFGAGTRLSVL.

This clonotype was observed many times. This rearrangement joins TRBV25-1 to TRBJ1-6; TRBD1 matches at 9 bases. With V trimmed by 4 bases and J by 7 bases, 2 bases remained unmatched. Germline V gene data show CDR1 as MGHDK and CDR2 as SYGVNS. The CDR3 is made up of 14 amino acids. CDR3 sequence (DNA): TGTGCCAGCAGTGTCGACAGGGGGAATTCACCCCTCCACTTT. This encodes CASSVDRGNSPLHF. The full variable domain, rest sourced from reference TRBV25-1 and TRBJ1-6, is EADIYQTPRYLVIGTGKKITLECSQTMGHDKMYWYQQDPGMELHLIHYSYGVNSTEKGDLSSESTVSRIRTEHFPLTLESARPSHTSQYLCASSVDRGNSPLHFGNGTRLTVT.

The chain is built from TRBV2 and TRBJ1-2; TRBD1 agrees at 9 bases. Germline trimming cut 2 bases from V and 4 bases from J; bases unmatched to any gene: 5. There are 15 residues in the CDR3. CDR1 is SNHLY and CDR2 is FYNNEI in the germline V gene. CDR3 DNA sequence: TGTGCCAGCAGTGAAACGGGACAGGGCGGCTATGGCTACACCTTC. Its protein is CASSETGQGGYGYTF.

This sequence joins TRBV10-3 and TRBJ1-1; no firm D call. The CDR3 totals 13 residues. Germline CDR1 and CDR2: ENHRY and SYGVKD. V was cut by 3 bases and J by 7 bases, with 12 bases left in between. The CDR3 DNA reads TGTGCCATCAGTGACGGACGGATTGGTGAAGCTTTCTTT. Translation: CAISDGRIGEAFF.

In its sample, this clonotype was seen many times. The rearrangement joins TRBV29-1 to TRBJ1-2, with TRBD1 matching over 9 bases. This CDR3 is 13 amino acids long. Germline CDR1 and CDR2: SQVTM and ANQGSEA. The V gene end was trimmed by 6 bases and the J gene end by 5 bases; junction bases not matched to a gene: 7. The CDR3 is CSVGQGQGYGYTF. CDR3 coding DNA: TGCAGCGTCGGACAGGGGCAAGGGTATGGCTACACCTTC.

The chain employs TRBV7-3 and TRBJ1-6; tentative D call: TRBD1 (6 bases). V dropped 2 bases and J dropped 7 bases, with 12 bases sitting between them. Germline values: CDR1 SGHTA, CDR2 FQGTGA. The CDR3 contains 15 residues. Here the CDR3 reads CASSLFLGGNSPLHF. In DNA, the CDR3 is TGTGCCAGCAGCTTATTTCTTGGGGGCAATTCACCCCTCCACTTT.

This clonotype was observed a few times. The chain combines TRBV5-1 with TRBJ2-7; 7 bases line up with TRBD1. There are 14 residues in the CDR3. The V segment lost 4 bases and the J segment 5 bases; nucleotides outside the gene matches: 9. The germline gives CDR1 SGHRS, CDR2 YFSETQ. The CDR3 protein is CASSRIQGTNEQYF. The CDR3 nucleotides read TGCGCCAGCAGCAGAATACAGGGGACCAACGAGCAGTACTTC.

This clonotype was observed a handful of times. The rearrangement uses TRBV15 and TRBJ1-5, with D possibly being TRBD1 (6 bases). The length of the CDR3 is 15 residues. The V end lost 3 bases, the J end lost 3 bases, and 12 bases lay between the germline ends. Per germline, CDR1 LNHNV and CDR2 YYDKDF (reference sequence). As DNA, the CDR3 is TGTGCCACCAGCAGGACCACAGGGATCAATCAGCCCCAGCATTTT. Translation: CATSRTTGINQPQHF.

This clonotype was seen a handful of times. V gene TRBV18 combines with J gene TRBJ2-7, with D unresolved. The ends were cut back, 6 bases at V and 2 bases at J, with 11 bases in the middle. CDR1 is KGHSH and CDR2 is LQKENI in the germline V gene. The CDR3 has 13 residues. The CDR3, as DNA: TGTGCCAGCTCGGATGACACAACCTACGAGCAGTACTTC. Protein product: CASSDDTTYEQYF.

The chain carries TRBV7-2 and TRBJ1-6; 9 bases are a match to TRBD1. From germline, CDR1 is SGHTA and CDR2 FQGNSA. The CDR3 runs 15 residues. The V gene end was trimmed by 2 bases and the J gene end by 10 bases; junction bases not matched to a gene: 6. CDR3 in amino acids: CASSLLGQGRSPLHF. Written as DNA, the CDR3 is TGTGCCAGCAGCTTACTGGGACAGGGTCGATCACCCCTCCACTTT.

The sample holds a few counts of this clonotype. V usage is TRBV20-1 and J usage is TRBJ1-1; D is ambiguous. V was trimmed by 7 bases and J by 3 bases, leaving 15 bases between them. The germline CDR1 and CDR2 sequences are DFQATT and SNEGSKA (reference sequence). The CDR3 consists of 13 residues. CDR3 bases: TGCAGTGTGACCGAGGACCTATACACTGAAGCTTTCTTT. Its protein is CSVTEDLYTEAFF.

The rearrangement uses TRBV11-2 and TRBJ2-7; D may be TRBD2 (5 bases). The CDR3 extends over 12 amino acids. The germline CDR1 and CDR2 sequences are SGHAT and FQNNGV. Between the trimmed V and J ends, which lost 4 bases and 7 bases, there was a span of 11 bases. CDR3 DNA sequence: TGTGCCAGCAGCTCCGGGATCGGTGAGCAGTACTTC. It specifies CASSSGIGEQYF.

The rearrangement joins TRBV28 to TRBJ1-2; D unclear. This CDR3 spans 16 amino acids. Trimming stripped 5 bases from V and 4 bases from J, with 20 bases between. Per germline, CDR1 MDHEN and CDR2 SYDVKM. The CDR3 region is CASSTLREDYPYGYTF. DNA of the CDR3: TGTGCCAGCAGTACTCTCCGGGAAGATTATCCCTATGGCTACACCTTC.

This clonotype was counted at least ten times. The gene calls are TRBV6-5 and TRBJ2-5; D is ambiguous. CDR1 MNHEY and CDR2 SVGAGI come from the germline V gene. CDR3 length equals 13 residues. Trimming removed 0 bases at V and 3 bases at J, with 5 bases between. The CDR3 reads CASSYSIEETQYF. CDR3 DNA sequence: TGTGCCAGCAGTTACTCGATCGAAGAGACCCAGTACTTC.

This clonotype came up many times. The chain joins TRBV12-5 to TRBJ2-5; weak D call: TRBD1 (5 bases). The assigned J gene may be wrong: the sequence end matches TRBJ2-7 better. This CDR3 has 14 residues. Germline CDR1 reads LGHNT; CDR2 reads FRNRAP. CDR3 protein: CASESPGSWGEQYF. CDR3 sequence (DNA): TGTGCTAGCGAGAGCCCAGGGTCCTGGGGCGAGCAGTACTTC.

To note about this clonotype: One end of the junction does not line up with germline, which may come from a read error. The CDR3 DNA sequence: TGTGCCAGCAGTAGGGGACTAGCAACAGATGCGCAGTATTTT. This sequence encodes CASSRGLATDAQYF. The J gene is TRBJ2-3, the V gene TRBV12-3 or TRBV12-4; 9 bases match TRBD2. The CDR3 is made up of 14 amino acids.